This T cell receptor (beta chain) is drawn from a study of blood T cell repertoires in COVID-19. Across the study: There were acute and convalescent COVID-19 samples, and they came from the United States, Italy and Spain. From T cells, B-cell-depleted T cells, or PBMCs came the material, which was cDNA or gDNA.

In the study's own analysis: It was from reference gene primer amplification that nucleated cell counts were estimated. Assay: immunoSEQ multiplex PCR; the TCRdb copy retains only in-frame clones and omits some. The D gene and trimming were derived from the DNA, and the V and J assignments and clone size from that table. The sample yields over 200,000 clones, roughly 90% seen once. After removal of 0 bases from V and 8 bases from J, the junction contained 6 bases not matched to a gene. Looked up from germline, CDR1 is GTSNPN and CDR2 is SVGIG (reference sequence). CDR3 length: 13 residues. The V and J genes are TRBV30 and TRBJ1-2; 7 positions match TRBD1. Input material: peripheral blood. The clonotype was recovered from a man aged 55 to 69 who had recovered from COVID-19. This CDR3 is CAWSVLRGFGYTF. CDR3 DNA: TGTGCCTGGAGTGTACTCAGGGGGTTCGGCTACACCTTC.